One sample yielded the 21 T cell receptor beta chains listed below, sequenced in a study of cytomegalovirus exposure and HLA in healthy donors listed by TCRdb under 2017. Library prep was done by the immunoSEQ multiplex PCR assay. As stored in TCRdb, this immuneACCESS dataset retains in-frame rearrangements with V and J assigned. A fraction of the clones does not appear; measured against another copy, unresolved V genes explain less than half of the discrepancy, and the remainder lacks a known reason. This sample holds 200,000 to 300,000 clones; around 91% were observed only once. The ten largest clones represent approximately 3% of the sample. Sequenced material: PBMCs. Receptors originate from a woman aged 25 to 39 in good health and CMV-seronegative.

This clone was recorded a few times. Additional DNA sequences in this sample encode the identical CDR3. This sequence joins TRBV6-1 and TRBJ2-7; 8 nucleotides match TRBD1. The trim removed 5 bases at V and 4 bases at J, leaving 4 bases unmatched. CDR3 length equals 13 residues. Germline V gene lookup returns CDR1 MNHNS and CDR2 SASEGT. The CDR3, as DNA: TGTGCCAGCAGTCAGGGGGCCGGGTACGAGCAGTACTTC. It encodes CASSQGAGYEQYF.

This chain links TRBV25-1 with TRBJ2-1, with D tentatively TRBD2 (6 bases). The CDR3 is 14 residues long. Germline CDR1 and CDR2: MGHDK and SYGVNS. Trimming removed 6 bases at V and 8 bases at J, with 17 bases between. CDR3 DNA sequence: TGTGCCAGCAGACTTGATGGGGGGACGTATGAGCAGTTCTTC. Encoded protein: CASRLDGGTYEQFF.

The V and J genes are TRBV27 and TRBJ2-1, with 9 bases aligning to TRBD1. Germline lookup yields CDR1 MNHEY and CDR2 SMNVEV (reference sequence). The CDR3 has 16 amino acids. V shed 5 bases and J 8 bases; nucleotides not matched to a gene: 13. The CDR3 nucleotides read TGTGCCAGCAGTATTACAGGGGGCCTTACAACCGATGAGCAGTTCTTC. Its translation: CASSITGGLTTDEQFF.

The chain couples TRBV7-3 to TRBJ1-1; 9 bases line up with TRBD1. There are 12 residues in the CDR3. After removal of 6 bases from V and 10 bases from J, the junction contained 6 bases not matched to a gene. Germline CDR1 is SGHTA and CDR2 is FQGTGA. CDR3 protein: CASSLDRGRAFF. In nucleotides, the CDR3 is TGTGCCAGCAGTTTAGACAGGGGGAGAGCTTTCTTT.

The chain uses TRBV4-1 and TRBJ2-7; 9 nucleotides agree with TRBD2. With 1 base clipped from V and 4 bases from J, the junction kept 8 bases outside the gene matches. Germline CDR1 MGHRA, CDR2 YSYEKL. The CDR3 runs 16 residues. The CDR3 region has the DNA TGCGCCAGCAGCCAAGTAAAGGCGGGAGGGGAGTACGAGCAGTACTTC. Protein sequence: CASSQVKAGGEYEQYF.

This chain connects TRBV7-2 to TRBJ2-7; D tentatively reads TRBD1 or TRBD2 (6 bases each). The CDR3 is 17 residues long. Per the germline V gene, CDR1 is SGHTA and CDR2 is FQGNSA. Trimming removed 0 bases from V and 2 bases from J, with 17 bases in between. The CDR3 reads CASSLALRGHVAYEQYF. The CDR3 DNA sequence: TGTGCCAGCAGCTTAGCTTTGCGGGGACACGTCGCCTACGAGCAGTACTTC.

The chain couples TRBV2 to TRBJ2-2, with 7 bases identical to TRBD2. The V segment lost 4 bases and the J segment 5 bases; nucleotides outside the gene matches: 10. This CDR3 is 16 amino acids long. Germline V gene data show CDR1 as SNHLY and CDR2 as FYNNEI. CDR3 protein: CASSVEGGPSTGELFF. The CDR3 DNA sequence: TGTGCCAGCAGTGTGGAGGGAGGGCCAAGTACCGGGGAGCTGTTTTTT.

The chain links TRBV5-1 to TRBJ2-7; a possible D gene is TRBD2 (5 bases). This CDR3 contains 15 residues. V was cut by 4 bases and J by 7 bases, with 21 bases left in between. Germline V gives CDR1 SGHRS, CDR2 YFSETQ. The chain's CDR3 is CASSPEGSTNQEQYF. DNA of the CDR3: TGCGCCAGCAGCCCGGAAGGGAGTACCAACCAGGAGCAGTACTTC.

The J gene is TRBJ2-4, the V gene TRBV11-2; 12 bases match TRBD1. The germline V gene encodes CDR1 SGHAT and CDR2 FQNNGV. This CDR3 spans 16 amino acids. V lost 4 bases to trimming and J lost 3 bases; unmatched junction nucleotides: 4. The chain's CDR3 is CASSSGQGAGKNIQYF. In nucleotides, the CDR3 is TGTGCCAGCAGCTCGGGACAGGGGGCTGGCAAAAACATTCAGTACTTC.

The table lists this clone with a count of one. The V call is TRBV6-1, the J call TRBJ2-1; no reliable D call. The germline CDR1 and CDR2 sequences are MNHNS and SASEGT. The germline V and J ends were trimmed by 0 bases and 1 base, with 10 bases remaining between them. The CDR3 loop spans 16 amino acids. CDR3 coding DNA: TGTGCCAGCAGTGAAGCGGGATTCGGGTCCTACAATGAGCAGTTCTTC. Translated, it gives CASSEAGFGSYNEQFF.

The rearrangement joins TRBV5-1 to TRBJ2-7; 9 bases line up with TRBD1. CDR3 size: 15 residues. V lost 0 bases to trimming and J lost 3 bases; unmatched junction nucleotides: 4. Germline V lookup: CDR1 SGHRS, CDR2 YFSETQ. This CDR3 reads CASSLGQGGYYEQYF. CDR3 bases: TGCGCCAGCAGCTTGGGACAGGGGGGGTACTACGAGCAGTACTTC.

This clone was detected only a few times. In DNA form, the CDR3 reads TGCAGCGTTGAAGATTTACAGGGAAACTCCTACGAGCAGTACTTC. It yields the protein CSVEDLQGNSYEQYF. The chain is built from TRBV29-1 and TRBJ2-7; D might be TRBD1 (6 bases). Deletions cut 0 bases from V and 0 bases from J, with 12 bases between. The CDR3 extends over 15 amino acids. Germline V gives CDR1 SQVTM, CDR2 ANQGSEA.

The chain carries TRBV4-3 and TRBJ1-2; D might be TRBD1 (5 bases). The CDR3 is made up of 13 amino acids. Germline-derived CDR1 and CDR2 are LGHNA and YSLEER. V lost 3 bases and J lost 7, with 12 bases in between. The CDR3 here is CASSQTRGGGYTF. Written as DNA, the CDR3 is TGCGCCAGCAGCCAGACTAGGGGAGGTGGCTACACCTTC.

The V and J genes are TRBV5-1 and TRBJ2-3, with 10 bases lining up with TRBD2. With 6 bases clipped from V and 0 bases from J, the junction kept 7 bases outside the gene matches. CDR1 and CDR2 from the germline V gene are SGHRS and YFSETQ. CDR3 length equals 16 residues. CDR3 bases: TGCGCCAGCACCGCGGGACTAGCGAGAAGCACAGATACGCAGTATTTT. Encoded protein: CASTAGLARSTDTQYF.

This rearrangement joins TRBV4-3 to TRBJ2-2, with a weak D call TRBD2 (5 bases). Trimming stripped 3 bases from V and 0 bases from J, with 11 bases between. This CDR3 comprises 16 residues. Germline loops: CDR1 LGHNA, CDR2 YSLEER. The chain's CDR3 is CASSHPAGTNTGELFF. The CDR3 coding sequence is TGCGCCAGCAGCCACCCTGCGGGCACGAACACCGGGGAGCTGTTTTTT.

The chain recombines TRBV6-1 with TRBJ1-2; D is undetermined. The V gene's germline CDR1 is MNHNS and CDR2 SASEGT. V shed 4 bases and J shed 8 bases, with 11 bases lying between them. The CDR3 extends over 12 amino acids. CDR3 in DNA: TGTGCCAGCAGTGCCCAAACACCCGGCTACACCTTC. It is translated as CASSAQTPGYTF.

The chain links TRBV7-2 to TRBJ2-7; 9 bases are a match to TRBD1. The CDR3 covers 14 residues. Germline-derived CDR1 and CDR2 are SGHTA and FQGNSA. Germline trimming cut 5 bases from V and 4 bases from J; bases unmatched to any gene: 6. The CDR3 sequence: CASSLGTGRYEQYF. The CDR3 bases are TGTGCCAGCAGCCTCGGGACAGGGAGGTACGAGCAGTACTTC.

The rearrangement links TRBV19 to TRBJ1-5; 9 bases line up with TRBD1. Germline V gene data show CDR1 as LNHDA and CDR2 as SQIVND (reference sequence). Trimming removed 5 bases from V and 4 bases from J; junction bases left unmatched: 3. This CDR3 is built from 14 residues. The CDR3 sequence is CASSGQGPNQPQHF. As DNA, the CDR3 is TGTGCCAGTAGTGGACAGGGGCCTAATCAGCCCCAGCATTTT.

This rearrangement joins TRBV15 to TRBJ1-5; D is undetermined. V lost 1 base to trimming and J lost 5 bases, with 12 bases between them. CDR1 and CDR2 (germline): LNHNV, YYDKDF (reference sequence). The CDR3 sequence is 15 residues long. The CDR3 region has the DNA TGTGCCACCAGCAGAGCCCCTGTTGACTATCAGCCCCAGCATTTT. Its translation is CATSRAPVDYQPQHF.

V gene TRBV30 combines with J gene TRBJ2-7; D is unresolved. The germline V gene has CDR1 GTSNPN and CDR2 SVGIG (reference sequence). CDR3 size: 13 residues. V gave up 0 bases and J gave up 2 bases, with 8 bases separating them. This chain's CDR3 is CAWSVDDTYEQYF. CDR3 bases: TGTGCCTGGAGTGTCGACGATACCTACGAGCAGTACTTC.

The rearrangement uses TRBV5-8 and TRBJ2-1; D is unclear. Trimming removed 4 bases from V and 2 bases from J, with 13 bases in between. CDR1 SGHTS and CDR2 YDEGEE come from the germline V gene. The CDR3 spans 15 residues. CDR3 loop: CASSHQRGAYNEQFF. The CDR3 DNA follows: TGTGCCAGCAGCCATCAGAGAGGAGCCTACAATGAGCAGTTCTTC.